The clone carrying this TCR beta chain was counted at least ten times. Its antigen is not known. Specified time point: patch test 1, 2 weeks after DPC sensitization. Stated treatment: therapeutic diphenylcyclopropenone sensitization with weekly scalp DPC. This sample was included in a study of human T cells and chemical hapten exposure. Across the study: Across the whole study, which lasted roughly five months, patients were given diphenylcyclopropenone on the scalp once a week.

TCRdb reprocessed the RACE reads with MiXCR, giving one entry per CDR3 protein. The data show fewer than 500,000 distinct CDR3 sequences, about 4.4% seen once. Study-wide points: Expanded TCRs produced significantly more large CDR3 similarity clusters than controls did.

V was clipped by 4 bases and J by 5 bases; unmatched bases: 13. CDR3 length equals 17 residues. Germline V CDR1 and CDR2: SGHTA, FQGNSA. The gene calls are TRBV7-2 and TRBJ1-1; 10 bases match TRBD1. The sequence came from a woman aged 45-65 years with alopecia areata. Some clones in this sample may be carry-over from other donors' samples. This material consisted of whole blood, taken in connection with sensitization to the hapten diphenylcyclopropenone (DPC). Written as DNA, the CDR3 is TGTGCCAGCAGCTCTAGAGGAGGGACAGGGGTAGCGACTGAAGCTTTCTTT. Amino acid sequence: CASSSRGGTGVATEAFF.